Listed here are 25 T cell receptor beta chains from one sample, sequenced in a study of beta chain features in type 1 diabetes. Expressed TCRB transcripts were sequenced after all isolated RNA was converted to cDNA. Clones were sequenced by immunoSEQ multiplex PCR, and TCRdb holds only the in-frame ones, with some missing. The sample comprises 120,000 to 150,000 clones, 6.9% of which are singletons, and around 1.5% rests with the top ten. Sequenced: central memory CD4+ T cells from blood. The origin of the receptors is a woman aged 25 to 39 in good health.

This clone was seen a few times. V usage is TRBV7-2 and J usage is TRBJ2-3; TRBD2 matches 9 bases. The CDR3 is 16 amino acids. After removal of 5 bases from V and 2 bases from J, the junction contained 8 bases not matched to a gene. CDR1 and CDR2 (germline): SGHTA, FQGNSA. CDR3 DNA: TGTGCCAGCAGCCCCAGGGTAGCGGGAGTCACAGATACGCAGTATTTT. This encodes CASSPRVAGVTDTQYF. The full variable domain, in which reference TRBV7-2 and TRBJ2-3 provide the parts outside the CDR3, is GAGVSQSPSNKVTEKGKDVELRCDPISGHTALYWYRQSLGQGLEFLIYFQGNSAPDKSGLPSDRFSAERTGGSVSTLTIQRTQQEDSAVYLCASSPRVAGVTDTQYFGPGTRLTVL.

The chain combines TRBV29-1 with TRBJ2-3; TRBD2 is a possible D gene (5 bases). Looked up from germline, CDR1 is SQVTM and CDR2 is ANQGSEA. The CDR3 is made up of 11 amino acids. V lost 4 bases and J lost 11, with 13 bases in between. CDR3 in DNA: TGCAGCGTTGTCGCTGGACTCCGGCAGTATTTT. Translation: CSVVAGLRQYF.

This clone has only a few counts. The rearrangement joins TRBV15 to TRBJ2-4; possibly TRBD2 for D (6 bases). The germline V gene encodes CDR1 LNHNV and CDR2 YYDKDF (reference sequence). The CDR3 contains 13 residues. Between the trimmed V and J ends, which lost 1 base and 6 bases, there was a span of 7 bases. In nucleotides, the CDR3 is TGTGCCACCAGCAGAGGGGACTCAAACATTCAGTACTTC. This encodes CATSRGDSNIQYF. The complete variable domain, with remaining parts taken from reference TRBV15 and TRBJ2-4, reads DAMVIQNPRYQVTQFGKPVTLSCSQTLNHNVMYWYQQKSSQAPKLLFHYYDKDFNNEADTPDNFQSRRPNTSFCFLDIRSPGLGDTAMYLCATSRGDSNIQYFGAGTRLSVL.

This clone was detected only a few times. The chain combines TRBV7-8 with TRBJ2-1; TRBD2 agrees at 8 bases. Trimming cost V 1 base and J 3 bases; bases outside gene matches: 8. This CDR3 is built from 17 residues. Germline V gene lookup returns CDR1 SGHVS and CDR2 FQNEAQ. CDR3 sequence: CASSLEGGTSLYNEQFF. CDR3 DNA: TGTGCCAGCAGCTTAGAAGGGGGGACTAGTCTCTACAATGAGCAGTTCTTC. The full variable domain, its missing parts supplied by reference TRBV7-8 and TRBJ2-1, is GAGVSQSPRYKVAKRGQDVALRCDPISGHVSLFWYQQALGQGPEFLTYFQNEAQLDKSGLPSDRFFAERPEGSVSTLKIQRTQQEDSAVYLCASSLEGGTSLYNEQFFGPGTRLTVL.

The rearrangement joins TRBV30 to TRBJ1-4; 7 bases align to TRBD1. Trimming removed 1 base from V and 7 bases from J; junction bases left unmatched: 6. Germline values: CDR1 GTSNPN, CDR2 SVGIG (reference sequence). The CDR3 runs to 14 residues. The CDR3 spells CAWSEGQRAEKLFF. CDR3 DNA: TGTGCCTGGAGTGAGGGACAGCGAGCTGAAAAACTGTTTTTT.

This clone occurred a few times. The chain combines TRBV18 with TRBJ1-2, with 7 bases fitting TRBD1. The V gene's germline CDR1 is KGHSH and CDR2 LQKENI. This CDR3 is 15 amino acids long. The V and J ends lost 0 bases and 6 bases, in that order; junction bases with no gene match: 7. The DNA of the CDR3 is TGTGCCAGCTCACCACCGTCAGGGGGTTTCGATGGCTACACCTTC. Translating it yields CASSPPSGGFDGYTF. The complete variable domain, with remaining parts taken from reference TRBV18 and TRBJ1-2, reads NAGVMQNPRHLVRRRGQEARLRCSPMKGHSHVYWYRQLPEEGLKFMVYLQKENIIDESGMPKERFSAEFPKEGPSILRIQQVVRGDSAAYFCASSPPSGGFDGYTFGSGTRLTVV.

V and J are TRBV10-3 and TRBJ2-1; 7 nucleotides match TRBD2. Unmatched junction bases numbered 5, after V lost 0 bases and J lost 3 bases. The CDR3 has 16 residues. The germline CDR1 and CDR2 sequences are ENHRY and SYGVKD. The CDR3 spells CAISESGGRIYNEQFF. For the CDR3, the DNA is TGTGCCATCAGTGAGTCGGGCGGGAGAATCTACAATGAGCAGTTCTTC.

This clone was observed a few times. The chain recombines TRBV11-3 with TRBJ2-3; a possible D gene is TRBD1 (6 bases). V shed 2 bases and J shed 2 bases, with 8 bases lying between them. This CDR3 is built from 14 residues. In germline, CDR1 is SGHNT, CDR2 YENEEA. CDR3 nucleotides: TGTGCCAGCAGCTTAACAGGGACCACAGATACGCAGTATTTT. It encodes CASSLTGTTDTQYF.

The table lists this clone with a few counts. The CDR3 spells CASSQDPSGSDHEQYF. CDR3 nucleotides: TGTGCCAGCAGCCAAGATCCGAGCGGGAGTGACCACGAGCAGTACTTC. The chain carries TRBV4-2 and TRBJ2-7, with 8 bases lining up with TRBD2. CDR1 and CDR2 (germline): LGHNA, YNFKEQ. The CDR3 runs 16 residues. Losses at the gene ends were 0 bases for V and 5 bases for J; bases not matched to a gene: 9.

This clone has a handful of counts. The CDR3 spells CASSYGGSIIDTQYF. The CDR3 nucleotides are TGCGCCAGCAGCTACGGCGGGAGTATAATAGATACGCAGTATTTT. This chain links TRBV5-1 with TRBJ2-3; 7 nucleotides align to TRBD2. The CDR3 has 15 amino acids. The germline V gene has CDR1 SGHRS and CDR2 YFSETQ. The V segment lost 3 bases and the J segment 5 bases; nucleotides outside the gene matches: 9.

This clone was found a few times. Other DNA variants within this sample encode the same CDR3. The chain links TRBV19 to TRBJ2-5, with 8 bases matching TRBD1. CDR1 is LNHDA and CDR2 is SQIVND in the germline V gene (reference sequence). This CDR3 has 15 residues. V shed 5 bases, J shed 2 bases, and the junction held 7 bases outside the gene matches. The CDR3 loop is CASSPQRTGQETQYF. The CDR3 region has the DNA TGTGCCAGTAGTCCGCAGAGGACAGGGCAAGAGACCCAGTACTTC.

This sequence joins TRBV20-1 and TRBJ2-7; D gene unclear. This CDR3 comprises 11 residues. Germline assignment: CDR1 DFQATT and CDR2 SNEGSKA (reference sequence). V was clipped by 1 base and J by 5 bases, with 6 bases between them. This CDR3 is CSARVVHEQYF. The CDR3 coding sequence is TGCAGTGCTAGAGTCGTCCACGAGCAGTACTTC.

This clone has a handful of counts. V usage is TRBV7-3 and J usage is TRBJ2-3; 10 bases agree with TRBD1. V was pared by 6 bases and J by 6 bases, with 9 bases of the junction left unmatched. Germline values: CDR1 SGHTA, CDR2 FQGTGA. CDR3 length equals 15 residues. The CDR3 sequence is CASSPGTGAKDTQYF. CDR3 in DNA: TGTGCCAGCAGTCCCGGGACAGGGGCGAAGGATACGCAGTATTTT. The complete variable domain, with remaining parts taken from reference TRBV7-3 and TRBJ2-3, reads GAGVSQTPSNKVTEKGKYVELRCDPISGHTALYWYRQSLGQGPEFLIYFQGTGAADDSGLPNDRFFAVRPEGSVSTLKIQRTERGDSAVYLCASSPGTGAKDTQYFGPGTRLTVL.

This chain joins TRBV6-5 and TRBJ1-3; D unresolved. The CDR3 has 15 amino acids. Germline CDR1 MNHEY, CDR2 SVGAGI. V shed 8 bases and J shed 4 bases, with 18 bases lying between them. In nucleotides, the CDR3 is TGTGCCAGCGTTTACTCGGGAGAGAAAGGAAACACCATATATTTT. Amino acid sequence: CASVYSGEKGNTIYF.

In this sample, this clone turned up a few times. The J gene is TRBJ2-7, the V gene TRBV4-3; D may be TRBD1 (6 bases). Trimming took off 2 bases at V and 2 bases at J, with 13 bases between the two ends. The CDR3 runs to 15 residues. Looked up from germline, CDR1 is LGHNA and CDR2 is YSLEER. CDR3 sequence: CASSQRTDTPYEQYF. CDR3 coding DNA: TGCGCCAGCAGCCAAAGGACAGACACTCCCTACGAGCAGTACTTC.

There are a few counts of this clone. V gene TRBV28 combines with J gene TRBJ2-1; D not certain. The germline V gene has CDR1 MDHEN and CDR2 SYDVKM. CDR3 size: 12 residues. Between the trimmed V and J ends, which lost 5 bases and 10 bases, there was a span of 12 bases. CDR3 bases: TGTGCCAGCAGTATCCCTCGGAGCGAGCAGTTCTTC. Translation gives CASSIPRSEQFF. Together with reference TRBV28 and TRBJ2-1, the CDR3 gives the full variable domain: DVKVTQSSRYLVKRTGEKVFLECVQDMDHENMFWYRQDPGLGLRLIYFSYDVKMKEKGDIPEGYSVSREKKERFSLILESASTNQTSMYLCASSIPRSEQFFGPGTRLTVL.

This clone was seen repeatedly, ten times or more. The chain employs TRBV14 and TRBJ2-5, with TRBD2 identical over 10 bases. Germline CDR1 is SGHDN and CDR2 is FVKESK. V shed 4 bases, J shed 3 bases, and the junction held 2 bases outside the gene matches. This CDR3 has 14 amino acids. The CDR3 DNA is TGTGCCAGCAGCCGGACTAGCGGAGAAGAGACCCAGTACTTC. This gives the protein CASSRTSGEETQYF.

The CDR3 region is CASSLARTSGRLRGAEQFF. In DNA, the CDR3 is TGTGCCAGCAGCTTAGCAAGGACTAGCGGGAGGTTAAGAGGGGCTGAGCAGTTCTTC. The chain links TRBV11-2 to TRBJ2-1; 14 positions match TRBD2. CDR3 size: 19 residues. CDR1 is SGHAT and CDR2 is FQNNGV in the germline V gene. J lost 9 bases, V lost 1 base, and 14 bases had no gene match.

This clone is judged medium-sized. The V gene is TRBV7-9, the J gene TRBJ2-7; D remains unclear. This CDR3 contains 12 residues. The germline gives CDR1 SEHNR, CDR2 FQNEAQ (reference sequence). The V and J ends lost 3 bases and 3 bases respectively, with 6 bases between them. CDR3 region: CASSLSNYEQYF. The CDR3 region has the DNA TGTGCCAGCAGCTTGAGCAACTACGAGCAGTACTTC. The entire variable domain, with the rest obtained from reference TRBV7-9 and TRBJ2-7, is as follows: DTGVSQNPRHKITKRGQNVTFRCDPISEHNRLYWYRQTLGQGPEFLTYFQNEAQLEKSRLLSDRFSAERPKGSFSTLEIQRTEQGDSAMYLCASSLSNYEQYFGPGTRLTVT.

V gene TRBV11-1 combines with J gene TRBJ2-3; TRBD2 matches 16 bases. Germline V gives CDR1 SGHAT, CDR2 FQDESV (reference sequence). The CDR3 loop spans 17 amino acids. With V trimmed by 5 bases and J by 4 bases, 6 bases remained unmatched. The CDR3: CASSKGLAGGLSDTQYF. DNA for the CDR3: TGTGCCAGCAGCAAGGGACTAGCGGGAGGGCTCTCAGATACGCAGTATTTT.

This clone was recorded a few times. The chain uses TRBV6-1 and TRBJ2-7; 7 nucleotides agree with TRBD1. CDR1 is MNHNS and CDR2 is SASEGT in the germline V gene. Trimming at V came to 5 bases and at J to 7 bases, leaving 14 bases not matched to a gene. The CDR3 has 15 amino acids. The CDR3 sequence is CASSPSQNRGREQYF. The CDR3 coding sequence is TGTGCCAGCAGTCCCAGCCAAAACAGGGGAAGGGAGCAGTACTTC.

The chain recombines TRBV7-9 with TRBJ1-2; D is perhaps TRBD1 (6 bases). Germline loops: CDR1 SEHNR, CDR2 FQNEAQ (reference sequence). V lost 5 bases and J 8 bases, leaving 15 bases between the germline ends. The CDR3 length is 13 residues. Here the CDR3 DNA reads TGTGCCAGCAGCCCTTACAGGGAAGGAGGCTACACCTTC. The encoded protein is CASSPYREGGYTF.

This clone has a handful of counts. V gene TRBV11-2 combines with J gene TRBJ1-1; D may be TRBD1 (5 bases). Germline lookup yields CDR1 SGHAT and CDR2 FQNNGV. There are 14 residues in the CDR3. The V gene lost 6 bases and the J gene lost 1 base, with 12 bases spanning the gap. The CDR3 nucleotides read TGTGCCAGCAGGCAGGGTATCTGGAACACTGAAGCTTTCTTT. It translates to CASRQGIWNTEAFF.

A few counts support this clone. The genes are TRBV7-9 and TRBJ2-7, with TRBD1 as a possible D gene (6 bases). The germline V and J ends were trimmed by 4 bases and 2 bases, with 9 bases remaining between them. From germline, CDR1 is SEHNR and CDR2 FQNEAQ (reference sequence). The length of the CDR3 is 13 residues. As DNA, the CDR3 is TGTGCCAGCAGCTACGGGACAACCTACGAGCAGTACTTC. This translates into CASSYGTTYEQYF.

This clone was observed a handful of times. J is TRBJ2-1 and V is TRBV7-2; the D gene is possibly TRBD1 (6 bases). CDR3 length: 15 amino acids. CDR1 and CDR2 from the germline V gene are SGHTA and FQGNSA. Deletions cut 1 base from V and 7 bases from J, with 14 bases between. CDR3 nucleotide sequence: TGTGCCAGCAGCTTAGACCGCGGACAGTTTAATGAGCAGTTCTTC. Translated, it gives CASSLDRGQFNEQFF.